The rows below give T cell receptor beta chains drawn from one sample of a study of response to subunit inactivated influenza vaccine. TCRdb processed the RT-PCR reads anew with MiXCR; each CDR3 protein has one entry. The sample lists roughly 700,000 distinct CDR3 sequences; approximately 13% were seen once. Sequencing was performed on PBMCs from blood, taken less than 15 days before vaccination. The origin of the receptors is a man aged 45 to 65 who received an inactivated influenza vaccine. CDR3s include the opening cysteine and the closing phenylalanine or tryptophan. The order of the fields is V gene, D gene, J gene, clone size, CDR3 protein, CDR3 DNA. The D gene is left open where the match is weak. Expanded clones are given a class, and other clones once, few, many or no size at all.

V: TRBV2
D: -
J: TRBJ1-6
size: few
CDR3: CASSGEGRNSPLHF
DNA: TGTGCCAGCAGTGGAGAGGGTCGCAATTCACCCCTCCACTTT

V: TRBV5-1
D: -
J: TRBJ2-1
size: -
CDR3: CASSSAHEGGEQFF
DNA: TGCGCCAGCAGCTCAGCCCACGAGGGAGGTGAGCAGTTCTTC

V: TRBV6-4
D: -
J: TRBJ1-2
size: -
CDR3: CASSMEGSYGYTF
DNA: TGTGCCAGCAGCATGGAAGGGAGCTATGGCTACACCTTC

V: TRBV5-6
D: -
J: TRBJ1-5
size: -
CDR3: CASSSLGGNQPQHF
DNA: TGTGCCAGCAGCTCATTGGGAGGCAATCAGCCCCAGCATTTT

V: TRBV7-6
D: -
J: TRBJ2-7
size: -
CDR3: CASSLQQMAGRTEQYF
DNA: TGTGCCAGCAGCCTCCAGCAAATGGCGGGGAGGACCGAGCAGTACTTC

V: TRBV24-1
D: TRBD1
J: TRBJ2-2
size: -
CDR3: CATSETGTGRTGELFF
DNA: TGTGCCACCAGTGAGACCGGGACAGGGAGAACCGGGGAGCTGTTTTTT

V: TRBV20-1
D: -
J: TRBJ1-2
size: -
CDR3: CSARKTGRIGYGYTF
DNA: TGCAGTGCTAGAAAAACAGGGCGAATCGGCTATGGCTACACCTTC

V: TRBV6-2/TRBV6-3
D: TRBD1
J: TRBJ2-1
size: -
CDR3: CASSHSGQGSGNEQFF
DNA: TGTGCCAGCAGTCACTCGGGACAGGGATCGGGCAATGAGCAGTTCTTC

V: TRBV20-1
D: TRBD1
J: TRBJ2-5
size: -
CDR3: CSAHRDRDLQETQYF
DNA: TGCAGTGCACACCGGGACAGGGACTTACAAGAGACCCAGTACTTC

V: TRBV18
D: TRBD1
J: TRBJ1-6
size: few
CDR3: CASSPQGARNNSPLHF
DNA: TGTGCCAGCTCACCGCAGGGGGCTAGAAATAATTCACCCCTCCACTTT

V: TRBV6-1
D: -
J: TRBJ1-2
size: -
CDR3: CASRGGQIYGYTF
DNA: TGTGCCAGCAGAGGCGGACAGATCTATGGCTACACCTTC

V: TRBV4-1
D: TRBD1
J: TRBJ2-2
size: -
CDR3: CASSQWGQGTGELFF
DNA: TGCGCCAGCAGCCAGTGGGGACAGGGCACCGGGGAGCTGTTTTTT

V: TRBV4-3
D: TRBD2
J: TRBJ2-7
size: few
CDR3: CASSQAWGLAGAYEQYF
DNA: TGCGCCAGCAGCCAAGCGTGGGGGCTAGCGGGTGCCTACGAGCAGTACTTC

V: TRBV6-1
D: TRBD2
J: TRBJ2-1
size: -
CDR3: CASRASGIPNEQFF
DNA: TGTGCCAGCAGGGCTAGCGGGATACCCAATGAGCAGTTCTTC

V: TRBV12-3/TRBV12-4
D: TRBD1
J: TRBJ2-2
size: -
CDR3: CASSVRGPGELFF
DNA: TGTGCCAGCAGTGTCAGGGGGCCCGGGGAGCTGTTTTTT

V: TRBV10-3
D: -
J: TRBJ2-7
size: few
CDR3: CAYSSAPVTGQYF
DNA: TGTGCTTACTCAAGCGCCCCTGTGACGGGGCAGTACTTC

V: TRBV12-3/TRBV12-4
D: -
J: TRBJ2-2
size: many
CDR3: CASSLGTTGELFF
DNA: TGTGCCAGCAGTTTAGGGACCACCGGGGAGCTGTTTTTT

V: TRBV20-1
D: TRBD1
J: TRBJ2-7
size: -
CDR3: CSARVDRGMINYEQYF
DNA: TGCAGTGCTAGAGTTGACAGGGGTATGATCAACTACGAGCAGTACTTC

V: TRBV5-6
D: -
J: TRBJ2-4
size: few
CDR3: CASSLNGGPKAKNIQYF
DNA: TGTGCCAGCAGCTTGAACGGTGGGCCAAAAGCCAAAAACATTCAGTACTTC

V: TRBV29-1
D: TRBD1
J: TRBJ2-1
size: many
CDR3: CSVEFLGAGGPNEQFF
DNA: TGCAGCGTTGAATTTCTCGGGGCAGGGGGCCCCAATGAGCAGTTCTTC

V: TRBV13
D: -
J: TRBJ1-4
size: few
CDR3: CASSSPRWNEKLFF
DNA: TGTGCCAGCAGCTCACCAAGGTGGAATGAAAAACTGTTTTTT

V: TRBV12-3/TRBV12-4
D: -
J: TRBJ2-3
size: few
CDR3: CASSLSGASLDTQYF
DNA: TGTGCCAGCAGTTTATCGGGAGCATCCCTCGATACGCAGTATTTT

V: TRBV5-1
D: -
J: TRBJ2-7
size: -
CDR3: CASSLNPLTPYEQYF
DNA: TGCGCCAGCAGCTTGAATCCTTTGACTCCCTACGAGCAGTACTTC

V: TRBV11-2
D: TRBD2
J: TRBJ2-1
size: few
CDR3: CASSLVGGGTTWEQFF
DNA: TGTGCCAGCAGCTTAGTAGGTGGGGGGACTACATGGGAGCAGTTCTTC

V: TRBV9
D: TRBD1
J: TRBJ2-1
size: -
CDR3: CARSVGGTAYNEQFF
DNA: TGTGCCAGAAGCGTAGGGGGCACGGCCTACAATGAGCAGTTCTTC

V: TRBV2
D: -
J: TRBJ2-2
size: -
CDR3: CASSVDRLDTGELFF
DNA: TGTGCCAGCAGTGTCGACAGGTTGGACACCGGGGAGCTGTTTTTT

V: TRBV12-3/TRBV12-4
D: -
J: TRBJ1-6
size: few
CDR3: CASSLGFHSPLHF
DNA: TGTGCCAGCAGTTTAGGGTTTCATTCACCCCTCCACTTT

V: TRBV28
D: -
J: TRBJ2-5
size: -
CDR3: CASEMDSQETQYF
DNA: TGTGCCAGCGAGATGGACAGCCAAGAGACCCAGTACTTC

V: TRBV11-2
D: -
J: TRBJ2-1
size: many
CDR3: CASSNRENPYNEQFF
DNA: TGTGCCAGCAGCAATCGGGAGAACCCCTACAATGAGCAGTTCTTC

V: TRBV4-2
D: TRBD1
J: TRBJ2-2
size: few
CDR3: CASSQQDRGGGELFF
DNA: TGTGCCAGCAGCCAACAAGACAGGGGGGGCGGGGAGCTGTTTTTT

V: TRBV19
D: -
J: TRBJ1-1
size: many
CDR3: CASRVWEPNTEAFF
DNA: TGTGCCAGTAGGGTCTGGGAACCGAACACTGAAGCTTTCTTT

V: TRBV7-2
D: TRBD1
J: TRBJ1-1
size: -
CDR3: CASSYLQGAGTEAFF
DNA: TGTGCCAGCAGCTATTTGCAGGGGGCTGGCACTGAAGCTTTCTTT

V: TRBV10-3
D: -
J: TRBJ2-1
size: -
CDR3: CAISESIAGQFF
DNA: TGTGCCATCAGTGAGTCAATAGCCGGGCAGTTCTTC

V: TRBV5-1
D: TRBD1
J: TRBJ1-5
size: few
CDR3: CASSGDRGFYTQHF
DNA: TGCGCCAGCAGCGGGGACAGGGGGTTTTATACGCAGCATTTT

V: TRBV7-9
D: TRBD1
J: TRBJ2-5
size: few
CDR3: CASSLIFGQDQETQYF
DNA: TGTGCCAGCAGCTTAATCTTCGGACAGGACCAAGAGACCCAGTACTTC

V: TRBV6-1
D: -
J: TRBJ2-4
size: few
CDR3: CASSPGSVDLRNIQYF
DNA: TGTGCCAGCAGCCCAGGGTCTGTAGATTTGAGAAACATTCAGTACTTC

V: TRBV5-1
D: -
J: TRBJ2-5
size: many
CDR3: CASRPGNQETQYF
DNA: TGCGCCAGCAGACCGGGGAACCAAGAGACCCAGTACTTC

V: TRBV4-1
D: -
J: TRBJ2-3
size: -
CDR3: CASSQDLAARTDTQYF
DNA: TGCGCCAGCAGCCAAGATCTGGCCGCTCGCACAGATACGCAGTATTTT

V: TRBV12-3/TRBV12-4
D: TRBD1
J: TRBJ1-5
size: many
CDR3: CASRGTGFQPQHF
DNA: TGTGCCAGCAGGGGGACAGGGTTTCAGCCCCAGCATTTT

V: TRBV28
D: -
J: TRBJ2-7
size: few
CDR3: CASSRQGRDEQYF
DNA: TGTGCCAGCAGTCGCCAAGGACGGGACGAGCAGTACTTC